Each of the 19 T cell receptor beta chains below was sequenced from the same sample in a study of Graves' ophthalmopathy and Graves' hyperthyroidism. RNA transcripts served as template for amplifying TCR beta CDR3 sequences. First-round RT-PCR relied on HTBI primers, and a second-round multiplex PCR came next. TCRdb called the multiplex PCR reads again in MiXCR, with one record for every CDR3 protein. The sample has about 620,000 distinct CDR3 sequences; about a fifth are singletons. Sequencing was carried out using peripheral blood. Source of these receptors: a young woman with stable Graves' hyperthyroidism. Some clones in this sample may be carry-over from other donors' samples.

The DNA for the CDR3 is TGTGCCAGCAGTGAAATGGACCTTGTTTACTACGAGCAGTACTTC. Translating it yields CASSEMDLVYYEQYF. The V call is TRBV6-1, the J call TRBJ2-7; D is undetermined. The CDR3 totals 15 residues. V lost 2 bases and J lost 3, with 14 bases in between. Germline V lookup: CDR1 MNHNS, CDR2 SASEGT.

This clonotype has more than one count but fewer than ten. This chain joins TRBV6-5 and TRBJ2-5, with TRBD2 as a possible D gene (7 bases). Trimming left V 0 bases short and J 5 bases short, with 16 bases between. Germline values: CDR1 MNHEY, CDR2 SVGAGI. The CDR3 contains 16 residues. CDR3 DNA sequence: TGTGCCAGCAGTTACTCGAGTGTCGGGGGGCCGGAGACCCAGTACTTC. Its translation: CASSYSSVGGPETQYF.

This clonotype has only a few counts. This chain links TRBV12-3 or TRBV12-4 with TRBJ2-6, with D perhaps matching TRBD1 or TRBD2 (5 bases each). The CDR3 runs to 17 residues. Between the trimmed V and J ends, which lost 3 bases and 0 bases, there was a span of 12 bases. The CDR3: CASSFDPGTSGANVLTF. The DNA of the CDR3 is TGTGCCAGCAGTTTCGATCCGGGGACCTCTGGGGCCAACGTCCTGACTTTC.

This clonotype was recorded many times. The chain is built from TRBV27 and TRBJ2-5, with 10 bases lining up with TRBD2. CDR3 length: 17 residues. With V trimmed by 0 bases and J by 5 bases, 9 bases remained unmatched. Germline V gene lookup returns CDR1 MNHEY and CDR2 SMNVEV (reference sequence). CDR3: CASSLSTSGGAEETQYF. In nucleotides, the CDR3 is TGTGCCAGCAGTTTATCGACGAGCGGGGGGGCGGAGGAGACCCAGTACTTC.

This clonotype was detected many times. The chain is built from TRBV6-1 and TRBJ2-7, with TRBD1 matching 9 bases. After removal of 6 bases from V and 0 bases from J, the junction contained 6 bases not matched to a gene. Looked up from germline, CDR1 is MNHNS and CDR2 is SASEGT. CDR3 length equals 15 residues. CDR3 sequence reads: CASRPPGQGSYEQYF. CDR3 coding DNA: TGTGCCAGCAGGCCACCGGGACAGGGCTCCTACGAGCAGTACTTC.

The chain links TRBV20-1 to TRBJ1-1; TRBD1 might be the D (6 bases). This CDR3 is built from 12 residues. The V gene's germline CDR1 is DFQATT and CDR2 SNEGSKA (reference sequence). V lost 3 bases and J lost 7, with 12 bases in between. CDR3 coding DNA: TGCAGTGCTAGCCTAGGGGGTGGTGAAGCTTTCTTT. Protein sequence: CSASLGGGEAFF.

The chain combines TRBV7-3 with TRBJ2-5; D ambiguous. The germline CDR1 and CDR2 sequences are SGHTA and FQGTGA. The CDR3 has 13 amino acids. Trimming took 1 base from V and 5 from J, leaving 8 bases between them. This CDR3 reads CASSLSTRETQYF. The CDR3 bases are TGTGCCAGCAGCTTAAGTACGCGGGAGACCCAGTACTTC.

This clonotype was observed at least ten times. DNA of the CDR3: TGTGCCAGCAGTGAAAGACAGACCTACGAGCAGTACTTC. The encoded protein is CASSERQTYEQYF. The J gene is TRBJ2-7, the V gene TRBV2; a possible D gene is TRBD1 (5 bases). The length of the CDR3 is 13 residues. V lost 2 bases, J lost 2 bases, and 7 bases lay in between. Germline V lookup: CDR1 SNHLY, CDR2 FYNNEI.

This rearrangement joins TRBV19 to TRBJ2-6; possibly TRBD1 or TRBD2 for D (5 bases each). The CDR3 is made up of 19 amino acids. Trimming removed 6 bases at V and 0 bases at J, with 21 bases between. Germline values: CDR1 LNHDA, CDR2 SQIVND (reference sequence). CDR3 sequence reads: CASSFPSGTSSSGANVLTF. CDR3 DNA sequence: TGTGCCAGTAGCTTTCCCTCCGGGACCTCAAGCTCTGGGGCCAACGTCCTGACTTTC. Supplemented by reference TRBV19 and TRBJ2-6, the full variable domain reads DGGITQSPKYLFRKEGQNVTLSCEQNLNHDAMYWYRQDPGQGLRLIYYSQIVNDFQKGDIAEGYSVSREKKESFPLTVTSAQKNPTAFYLCASSFPSGTSSSGANVLTFGAGSRLTVL.

This clonotype was seen more than once but under ten times. The chain links TRBV25-1 to TRBJ2-7; D is possibly TRBD2 (5 bases). Per the germline V gene, CDR1 is MGHDK and CDR2 is SYGVNS. Trimming took 1 base from V and 7 from J, leaving 14 bases between them. The CDR3 extends over 14 amino acids. The CDR3 is CASSEWRRGSEQYF. The CDR3 region has the DNA TGTGCCAGCAGTGAATGGAGACGGGGTTCAGAGCAGTACTTC.

This clonotype showed up many times. The chain has TRBV12-3 or TRBV12-4 and TRBJ1-2, with D possibly being TRBD1 (5 bases). This CDR3 has 13 residues. Trimming shortened V by 11 bases and J by 6 bases, and 19 bases separated the two germline ends. CDR3 protein: CASRARWVDGYTF. CDR3 coding DNA: TGTGCCTCCAGGGCCCGATGGGTAGATGGCTACACCTTC.

This clonotype was recorded many times. The chain carries TRBV6-5 and TRBJ1-2; D possibly corresponds to TRBD1 (6 bases). Between the trimmed V and J ends, which lost 2 bases and 8 bases, there was a span of 18 bases. Germline CDR1 reads MNHEY; CDR2 reads SVGAGI. The CDR3 loop spans 15 amino acids. CDR3 sequence (DNA): TGTGCCAGCAGTTACCGGCCGGGGGGCGGATTAGGCTACACCTTC. It is translated as CASSYRPGGGLGYTF.

This clonotype was counted only a few times. The rearrangement joins TRBV18 to TRBJ1-3; D ambiguous. This CDR3 has 14 amino acids. The germline V gene encodes CDR1 KGHSH and CDR2 LQKENI. The germline V and J ends were trimmed by 0 bases and 3 bases, with 6 bases remaining between them. The CDR3 DNA sequence: TGTGCCAGCTCACCACCGAGGGTTGGAAACACCATATATTTT. This gives the protein CASSPPRVGNTIYF.

This clonotype showed up just a few times. The chain is built from TRBV5-1 and TRBJ2-3; D unresolved. The CDR3 has 12 amino acids. V was trimmed by 2 bases and J by 5 bases, leaving 6 bases between them. CDR1 and CDR2 (germline): SGHRS, YFSETQ. The CDR3 here is CASSLPGDTQYF. CDR3 DNA sequence: TGCGCCAGCAGCTTACCCGGAGATACGCAGTATTTT.

This clonotype was detected many times. This chain uses TRBV6-1 with TRBJ2-7; a weak D match, TRBD1 (6 bases). Germline-derived CDR1 and CDR2 are MNHNS and SASEGT. V lost 6 bases and J 3 bases, leaving 18 bases between the germline ends. The CDR3 has 15 residues. The DNA for the CDR3 is TGTGCCAGCAGCGAGGGGGACCCAAGGCTCTACGAGCAGTACTTC. The encoded protein is CASSEGDPRLYEQYF.

In this sample, this clonotype turned up many times. The chain has TRBV7-3 and TRBJ2-7; 10 nucleotides agree with TRBD2. CDR1 and CDR2 (germline): SGHTA, FQGTGA. The V and J ends lost 10 bases and 6 bases, in that order; junction bases with no gene match: 12. The CDR3 runs to 14 residues. For the CDR3, the DNA is TGTGCCAACAACAGCGAGGAGCGGGAGGGCGAGCAGTACTTC. It codes for CANNSEEREGEQYF.

This sequence joins TRBV2 and TRBJ2-7; possibly TRBD2 for D (6 bases). Germline CDR1 is SNHLY and CDR2 is FYNNEI. The ends were cut back, 8 bases at V and 2 bases at J, with 13 bases in the middle. This CDR3 spans 13 amino acids. CDR3 nucleotide sequence: TGTGCCAGCCTCCGGGACTTCACCTACGAGCAGTACTTC. It is translated as CASLRDFTYEQYF.

This clonotype came up many times. The chain has TRBV6-1 and TRBJ1-1; maybe TRBD1 (5 bases). V was shortened by 2 bases and J by 0 bases, with 13 bases between the two germline ends. Germline V lookup: CDR1 MNHNS, CDR2 SASEGT. The CDR3 sequence is 16 residues long. The CDR3 reads CASSENIYRMNTEAFF. DNA of the CDR3: TGTGCCAGCAGTGAAAATATCTACAGGATGAACACTGAAGCTTTCTTT.

Ten or more counts support this clonotype. The V call is TRBV7-8, the J call TRBJ1-2; TRBD1 might be the D (5 bases). V was trimmed by 5 bases and J by 3 bases, leaving 13 bases between them. CDR1 SGHVS and CDR2 FQNEAQ come from the germline V gene. CDR3 length equals 14 residues. The CDR3 protein is CASSPSQGDYGYTF. DNA for the CDR3: TGTGCCAGCAGCCCCTCCCAGGGAGACTATGGCTACACCTTC.